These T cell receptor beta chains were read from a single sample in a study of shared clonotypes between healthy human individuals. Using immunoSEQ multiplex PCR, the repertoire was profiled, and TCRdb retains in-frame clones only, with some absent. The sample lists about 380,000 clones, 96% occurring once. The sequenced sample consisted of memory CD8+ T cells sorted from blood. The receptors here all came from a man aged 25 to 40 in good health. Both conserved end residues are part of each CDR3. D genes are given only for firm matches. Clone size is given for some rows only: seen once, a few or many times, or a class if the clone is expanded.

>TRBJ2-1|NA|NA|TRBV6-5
CASSYDSSSYNEQFF
TGTGCCAGCAGTTACGACAGTTCCTCCTACAATGAGCAGTTCTTC
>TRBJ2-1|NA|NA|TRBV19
CASSITENNEQFF
TGTGCCAGTAGTATCACAGAAAACAATGAGCAGTTCTTC
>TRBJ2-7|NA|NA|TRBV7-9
CASSLGRGPYEQYF
TGTGCCAGCAGCTTAGGGCGGGGGCCCTACGAGCAGTACTTC
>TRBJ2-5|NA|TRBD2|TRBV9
CASSASSGLETQYF
TGTGCCAGCAGCGCATCTAGCGGACTAGAGACCCAGTACTTC
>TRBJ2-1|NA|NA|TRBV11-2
CASSLERSSYNEQFF
TGTGCCAGCAGCTTAGAAAGGAGCTCCTACAATGAGCAGTTCTTC
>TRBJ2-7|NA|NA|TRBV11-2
CASSLVKQDPYEQYF
TGTGCCAGCAGCTTAGTCAAACAGGATCCCTACGAGCAGTACTTC
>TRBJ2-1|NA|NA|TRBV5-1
CASSLGAPNEQFF
TGCGCCAGCAGCCTGGGGGCTCCGAATGAGCAGTTCTTC
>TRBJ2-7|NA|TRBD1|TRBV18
CASSPGTGSYEQYF
TGTGCCAGCTCACCCGGGACAGGGTCCTACGAGCAGTACTTC
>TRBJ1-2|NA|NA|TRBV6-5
CASSPTANYGYTF
TGTGCCAGCAGTCCGACAGCTAACTATGGCTACACCTTC
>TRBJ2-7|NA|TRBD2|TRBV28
CASSFSYPAGTTLKQYF
TGTGCCAGCAGTTTCTCGTATCCAGCGGGGACTACGTTAAAGCAGTACTTC
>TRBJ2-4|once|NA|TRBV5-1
CASTTLKNIQYF
TGCGCCAGCACCACTCTCAAAAACATTCAGTACTTC
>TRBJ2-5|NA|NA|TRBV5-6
CASSAAGVGWKTQYF
TGTGCCAGCAGCGCGGCAGGGGTGGGTTGGAAGACCCAGTACTTC
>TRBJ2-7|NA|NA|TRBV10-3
CAIAMTLSYEQYF
TGTGCCATCGCCATGACATTATCCTACGAGCAGTACTTC
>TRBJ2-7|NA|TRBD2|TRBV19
CASSIAAGAREQYF
TGTGCCAGTAGTATAGCAGCGGGAGCAAGGGAGCAGTACTTC
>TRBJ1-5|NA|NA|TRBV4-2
CASSQDPGQPQHF
TGTGCCAGCAGCCAAGATCCGGGGCAGCCCCAGCATTTT
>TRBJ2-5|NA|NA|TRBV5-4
CASSLVFGSGIETQYF
TGTGCCAGCAGCCTCGTTTTCGGGAGTGGAATAGAGACCCAGTACTTC
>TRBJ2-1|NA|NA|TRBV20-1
CSARPNEQFF
TGCAGTGCTAGACCCAATGAGCAGTTCTTC
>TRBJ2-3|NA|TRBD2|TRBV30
CAWSSVWTSGGGGTDTQYF
TGTGCCTGGAGTTCTGTATGGACTAGCGGAGGGGGGGGCACAGATACGCAGTATTTT
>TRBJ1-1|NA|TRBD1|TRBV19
CASSIDRGRRNTEAFF
TGTGCCAGTAGTATTGACAGGGGGCGAAGGAACACTGAAGCTTTCTTT
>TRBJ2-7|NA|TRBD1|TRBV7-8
CASSGRTPGQGIGEQYF
TGTGCCAGCAGCGGACGTACCCCGGGACAGGGGATAGGCGAGCAGTACTTC
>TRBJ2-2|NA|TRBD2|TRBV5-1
CASSLGLADRTGELFF
TGCGCCAGCAGCTTAGGACTAGCGGACCGCACCGGGGAGCTGTTTTTT
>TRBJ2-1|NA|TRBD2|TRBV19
CASSIRAWGTSAYNEQFF
TGTGCCAGTAGTATCCGGGCTTGGGGGACTAGCGCCTACAATGAGCAGTTCTTC
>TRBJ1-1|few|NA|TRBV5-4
CASSLGGTPEAFF
TGTGCCAGCAGCTTGGGGGGAACCCCGGAAGCTTTCTTT
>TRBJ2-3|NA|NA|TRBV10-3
CAISSVAIDTQYF
TGTGCCATCAGCTCGGTGGCAATAGATACGCAGTATTTT
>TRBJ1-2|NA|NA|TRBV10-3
CAVKGDPEVYGYTF
TGTGCCGTGAAGGGCGACCCCGAGGTATATGGCTACACCTTC
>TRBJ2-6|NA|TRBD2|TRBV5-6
CASSFARAGVSLGANVLTF
TGTGCCAGCAGCTTTGCTCGAGCGGGAGTTTCTCTTGGGGCCAACGTCCTGACTTTC
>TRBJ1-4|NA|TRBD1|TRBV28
CASSHDRGQTNEKLFF
TGTGCCAGCAGTCACGACAGGGGGCAAACTAATGAAAAACTGTTTTTT
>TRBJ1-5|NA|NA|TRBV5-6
CASSLEGGQPQHF
TGTGCCAGCAGCTTGGAAGGCGGTCAGCCCCAGCATTTT
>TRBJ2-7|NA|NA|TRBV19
CASRPRTDPIYEQYF
TGTGCCAGTAGACCCCGGACCGATCCTATTTACGAGCAGTACTTC
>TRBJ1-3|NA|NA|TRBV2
CASRGSGNTIYF
TGTGCCAGCAGGGGCTCTGGAAACACCATATATTTT
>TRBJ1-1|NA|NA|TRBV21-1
CASSKVPGAFF
TGTGCCAGCAGCAAAGTCCCTGGGGCTTTCTTT
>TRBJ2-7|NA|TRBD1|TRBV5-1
CASSWTGGYEQYF
TGCGCCAGCAGCTGGACAGGGGGCTACGAGCAGTACTTC
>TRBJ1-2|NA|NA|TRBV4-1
CASSPWDRSRARDYTF
TGCGCCAGCAGCCCCTGGGATAGGTCACGGGCACGCGACTACACCTTC
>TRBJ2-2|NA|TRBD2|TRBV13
CASSPGLARNTGELFF
TGTGCCAGCAGCCCGGGACTAGCGAGGAACACCGGGGAGCTGTTTTTT
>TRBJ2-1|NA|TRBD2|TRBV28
CASSYPTSVVGYNEQFF
TGTGCCAGCAGTTACCCGACTAGCGTCGTGGGGTACAATGAGCAGTTCTTC
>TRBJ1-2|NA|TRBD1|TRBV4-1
CASSQDGQGAGGYTF
TGCGCCAGCAGCCAAGATGGACAGGGGGCAGGTGGCTACACCTTC
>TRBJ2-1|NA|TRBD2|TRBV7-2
CASSLGAGPRQFF
TGTGCCAGCAGCTTAGGAGCGGGACCCAGGCAGTTCTTC
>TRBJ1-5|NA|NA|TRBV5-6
CASSLGSRGGQPQHF
TGTGCCAGCAGCTTGGGAAGCAGGGGCGGGCAGCCCCAGCATTTT
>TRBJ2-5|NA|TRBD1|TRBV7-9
CASSLGQGETQYF
TGTGCCAGCAGCTTGGGACAGGGGGAGACCCAGTACTTC
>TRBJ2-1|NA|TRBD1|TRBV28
CASSFPTGGEVSYNEQFF
TGTGCCAGCAGTTTCCCGACAGGGGGCGAAGTCTCCTACAATGAGCAGTTCTTC
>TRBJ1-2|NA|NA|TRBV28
CASSPPDRTRGYTF
TGTGCCAGCAGTCCCCCCGACAGGACTCGGGGCTACACCTTC
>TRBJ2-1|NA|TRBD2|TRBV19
CASKTSGRDEQFF
TGTGCCAGTAAGACTAGCGGGAGGGATGAGCAGTTCTTC
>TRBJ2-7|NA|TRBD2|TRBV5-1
CASSLGLAASYEQYF
TGCGCCAGCAGCTTGGGTCTAGCGGCCTCCTACGAGCAGTACTTC
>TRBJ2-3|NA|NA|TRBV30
CAWETDTQYF
TGTGCCTGGGAGACAGATACGCAGTATTTT
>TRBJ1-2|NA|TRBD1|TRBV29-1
CSGGQGALGYTF
TGCAGCGGTGGACAGGGGGCGCTGGGCTACACCTTC
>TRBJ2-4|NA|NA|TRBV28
CASSPPGHKNIQYF
TGTGCCAGCAGTCCTCCGGGACACAAAAACATTCAGTACTTC
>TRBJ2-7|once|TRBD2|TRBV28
CASNLLASSYEQYF
TGTGCCAGCAATCTACTAGCGTCCTCCTACGAGCAGTACTTC
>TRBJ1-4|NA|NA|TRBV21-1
CASSKAREKLFF
TGTGCCAGCAGCAAGGCTCGGGAAAAACTGTTTTTT
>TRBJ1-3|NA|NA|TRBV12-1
CASSFWYRVGSGNTIYF
NA
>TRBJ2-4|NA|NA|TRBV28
CASSFLQGKNIQYF
TGTGCCAGCAGTTTCTTGCAGGGAAAAAACATTCAGTACTTC
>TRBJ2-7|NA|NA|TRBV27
CASSSLSSEQYF
TGTGCCAGCAGTTCTCTGAGCAGCGAGCAGTACTTC
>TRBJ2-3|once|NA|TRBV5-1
CASREGVGTDTQYF
TGCGCCAGCAGAGAAGGAGTAGGAACAGATACGCAGTATTTT
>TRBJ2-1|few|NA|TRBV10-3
CAISGFDEQFF
TGTGCCATCAGTGGGTTCGATGAGCAGTTCTTC
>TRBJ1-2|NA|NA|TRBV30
CAWSVGRGYYGYTF
TGTGCCTGGAGTGTTGGCAGGGGCTACTATGGCTACACCTTC
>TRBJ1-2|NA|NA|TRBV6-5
CASRPDILQGYTF
TGTGCCAGCAGGCCCGACATTCTACAAGGCTACACCTTC